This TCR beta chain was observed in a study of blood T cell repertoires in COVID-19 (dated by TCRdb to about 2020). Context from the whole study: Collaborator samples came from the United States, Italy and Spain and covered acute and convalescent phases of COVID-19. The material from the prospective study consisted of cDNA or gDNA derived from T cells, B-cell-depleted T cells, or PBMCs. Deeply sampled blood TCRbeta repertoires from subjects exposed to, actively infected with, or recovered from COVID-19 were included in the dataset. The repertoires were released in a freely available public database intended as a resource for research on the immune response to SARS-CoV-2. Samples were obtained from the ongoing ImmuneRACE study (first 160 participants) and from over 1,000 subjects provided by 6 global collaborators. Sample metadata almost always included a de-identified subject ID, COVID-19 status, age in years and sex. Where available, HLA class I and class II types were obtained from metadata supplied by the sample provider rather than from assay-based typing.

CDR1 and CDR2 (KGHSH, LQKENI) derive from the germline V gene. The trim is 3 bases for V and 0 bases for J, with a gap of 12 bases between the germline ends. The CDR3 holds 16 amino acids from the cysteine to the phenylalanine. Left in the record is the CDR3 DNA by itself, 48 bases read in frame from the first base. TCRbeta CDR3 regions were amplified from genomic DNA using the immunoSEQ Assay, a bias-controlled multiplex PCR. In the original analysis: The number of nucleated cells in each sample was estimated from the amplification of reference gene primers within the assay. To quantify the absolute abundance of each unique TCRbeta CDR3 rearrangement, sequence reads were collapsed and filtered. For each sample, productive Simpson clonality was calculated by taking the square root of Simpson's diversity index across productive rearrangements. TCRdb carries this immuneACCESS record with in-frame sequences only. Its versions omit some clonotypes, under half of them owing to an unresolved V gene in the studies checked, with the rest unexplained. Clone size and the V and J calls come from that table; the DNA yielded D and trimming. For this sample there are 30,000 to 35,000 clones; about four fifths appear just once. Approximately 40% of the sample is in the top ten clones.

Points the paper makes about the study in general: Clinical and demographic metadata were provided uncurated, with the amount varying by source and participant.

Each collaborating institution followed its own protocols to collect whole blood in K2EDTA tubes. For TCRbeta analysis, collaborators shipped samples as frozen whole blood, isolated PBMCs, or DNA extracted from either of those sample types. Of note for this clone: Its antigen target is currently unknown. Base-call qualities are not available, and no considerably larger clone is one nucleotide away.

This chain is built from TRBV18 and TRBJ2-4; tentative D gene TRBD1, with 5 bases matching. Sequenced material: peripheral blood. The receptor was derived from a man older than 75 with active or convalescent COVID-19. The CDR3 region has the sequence CASSPTAAIAKNIQYF. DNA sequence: TGTGCCAGCTCACCGACAGCTGCGATAGCCAAAAACATTCAGTACTTC.